This T cell receptor beta chain was profiled in a study of blood T cell repertoires in COVID-19. Study information: Donors in the United States, Italy and Spain gave samples during acute or convalescent COVID-19. Nucleic acid was either cDNA or gDNA, and it came from T cells, B-cell-depleted T cells, or PBMCs.

Using immunoSEQ multiplex PCR, the repertoire was profiled, and TCRdb retains in-frame clones only, with some absent. The profile covers around 280,000 clones, with more than 75% appearing a single time and less than 2.5% taken by the ten largest. The CDR3 is 13 amino acids. V dropped 5 bases and J dropped 6 bases, with 13 bases sitting between them. The source is a woman in her twenties or thirties who had recovered from COVID-19. The chain combines TRBV12-3 or TRBV12-4 with TRBJ1-1; tentatively, D is TRBD1 (6 bases). Sequenced material: peripheral blood. The CDR3 sequence: CASSDRSYPEAFF. In DNA, the CDR3 is TGTGCCAGCAGTGACAGGTCTTACCCTGAAGCTTTCTTT.